This is a list of T cell receptor beta chains from one sample in a study of T-cell memory formation after mild COVID-19. Each CDR3 protein gets one entry after TCRdb re-called the 5' RACE reads with MiXCR. The data show 150,000 or so distinct CDR3 sequences, more than 14% seen once. Sequenced material: PBMCs or a T cell subset sorted from them (not recorded which). The origin of the receptors is an adult woman who had mild COVID-19 (a few samples of this study predate the infection). Cell type and time point are not known. CDR3s include the opening cysteine and the closing phenylalanine or tryptophan. The D gene is left open where the match is weak. Size is omitted from some rows. Given values are once, few, many or a class for expanded clones.

clone_size	v_call	d_call	j_call	cdr3_aa	cdr3_nt
NA	TRBV5-1	NA	TRBJ2-5	CASSLTEETQYF	TGCGCCAGCAGCTTGACTGAAGAGACCCAGTACTTC
many	TRBV29-1	NA	TRBJ2-7	CSVEGQDYEQYF	TGCAGCGTTGAGGGTCAGGACTACGAGCAGTACTTC
NA	TRBV5-1	NA	TRBJ2-7	CASSLSEGYEQYF	TGCGCCAGCAGCTTGTCAGAGGGGTACGAGCAGTACTTC
NA	TRBV15	TRBD2	TRBJ2-1	CATSRGSAGAYNEQFF	TGTGCCACCAGCAGAGGATCAGCGGGAGCATACAATGAGCAGTTCTTC
few	TRBV2	NA	TRBJ2-3	CASYTAQATDTQYF	TGTGCCAGCTACACTGCGCAGGCCACAGATACGCAGTATTTT
few	TRBV5-5	NA	TRBJ1-6	CASSLALSGLSSPLHF	TGTGCCAGCAGCTTGGCATTATCGGGCCTTAGTTCACCCCTCCACTTT
few	TRBV7-6	NA	TRBJ2-5	CASSSFQETQYF	TGTGCCAGCAGCTCCTTTCAAGAGACCCAGTACTTC
NA	TRBV20-1	NA	TRBJ2-5	CSARPIRDEETQYF	TGCAGTGCTAGGCCCATTCGGGACGAAGAGACCCAGTACTTC
NA	TRBV7-9	TRBD1	TRBJ2-1	CASMDRGQNEQFF	TGTGCCAGCATGGACAGGGGGCAAAATGAGCAGTTCTTC
NA	TRBV7-9	NA	TRBJ1-4	CASSGQSTNEKLFF	TGTGCCAGCAGCGGACAGTCAACTAATGAAAAACTGTTTTTT
NA	TRBV9	NA	TRBJ2-3	CASSHSSDTQYF	TGTGCCAGCAGCCATTCTTCGGATACGCAGTATTTT
NA	TRBV5-4	NA	TRBJ1-1	CASSLDKGMVAFF	TGTGCCAGCAGCTTGGATAAGGGGATGGTGGCTTTCTTT
many	TRBV4-2	NA	TRBJ2-3	CASSQDTGYTDTQYF	TGTGCCAGCAGCCAGGACACAGGGTATACAGATACGCAGTATTTT
NA	TRBV4-2	TRBD1	TRBJ1-2	CASSQGTGSGSGYGYTF	TGTGCCAGCAGCCAAGGGACAGGGAGTGGTTCAGGCTATGGCTACACCTTC
NA	TRBV19	NA	TRBJ2-7	CASSMTEGASYEQYF	TGTGCCAGTAGTATGACGGAGGGGGCTTCCTACGAGCAGTACTTC
many	TRBV12-3/TRBV12-4	TRBD2	TRBJ2-4	CASSFSSGNIQYF	TGTGCCAGCAGTTTTTCTAGCGGAAACATTCAGTACTTC
few	TRBV12-3/TRBV12-4	TRBD1	TRBJ1-6	CASSLGTVTSSPLHF	TGTGCCAGCAGTCTTGGGACAGTAACATCTTCACCCCTCCACTTT
few	TRBV20-1	NA	TRBJ2-1	CSARTLVPPRSSYNEQFF	TGCAGTGCTAGAACGCTGGTACCGCCCCGGAGCTCCTACAATGAGCAGTTCTTC
NA	TRBV7-9	TRBD2	TRBJ2-7	CASSLSPSGTSGRLRYEQYF	TGTGCCAGCAGCTTATCTCCCTCCGGGACTAGCGGGAGGCTGAGGTACGAGCAGTACTTC
NA	TRBV10-3	NA	TRBJ1-1	CAISVWGGGHLSDQPTEAFF	TGTGCCATCAGTGTGTGGGGGGGGGGCCATCTGAGCGACCAACCGACTGAAGCTTTCTTT
NA	TRBV12-3/TRBV12-4	TRBD2	TRBJ2-3	CASSSSGSSDTQYF	TGTGCCAGCAGTTCTAGCGGGAGTTCGGATACGCAGTATTTT
NA	TRBV6-5	NA	TRBJ2-2	CASSYKLTNTGELFF	TGTGCCAGCAGTTACAAACTTACCAACACCGGGGAGCTGTTTTTT
NA	TRBV12-3/TRBV12-4	NA	TRBJ2-1	CASSLSRGPSEQFF	TGTGCCAGCAGTCTCTCTAGAGGCCCAAGTGAGCAGTTCTTC
NA	TRBV5-8	NA	TRBJ2-3	CASSLHSADTQYF	TGTGCCAGCAGCTTGCACAGTGCAGATACGCAGTATTTT
NA	TRBV6-1	TRBD1	TRBJ2-7	CASRKGDRWAEQYF	TGTGCCAGCAGAAAAGGGGACAGGTGGGCCGAGCAGTACTTC
once	TRBV7-7	NA	TRBJ2-5	CASSPRGVQETQYF	TGTGCTAGCAGCCCGAGAGGCGTCCAAGAGACCCAGTACTTC
NA	TRBV5-1	TRBD1	TRBJ2-7	CASSSGTGVITSYEQYF	TGCGCCAGCAGTTCCGGGACAGGGGTAATTACGTCCTACGAGCAGTACTTC
NA	TRBV20-1	TRBD2	TRBJ2-1	CRGAGTSGNEQFF	TGCAGAGGGGCCGGGACTAGCGGAAATGAGCAGTTCTTC
few	TRBV19	NA	TRBJ1-2	CASSMENGYTF	TGTGCCAGTAGTATGGAGAATGGCTACACCTTC
NA	TRBV6-5	NA	TRBJ1-1	CASSYSVQGWNTEAFF	TGTGCCAGCAGTTACTCTGTACAGGGCTGGAACACTGAAGCTTTCTTT
few	TRBV2	TRBD1	TRBJ1-1	CASSGGRGTEAFF	TGTGCCAGCAGTGGGGGCAGGGGGACCGAAGCTTTCTTT
NA	TRBV15	TRBD2	TRBJ2-5	CATSRGASGGQETQYF	TGTGCCACCAGCAGAGGGGCTAGCGGGGGTCAAGAGACCCAGTACTTC
NA	TRBV5-1	NA	TRBJ2-1	CASSLSTGPPVNEQFF	TGCGCCAGCAGCTTGTCAACAGGGCCCCCTGTGAATGAGCAGTTCTTC
few	TRBV9	TRBD1	TRBJ1-2	CASSVVQGNDGYGYTF	TGTGCCAGCAGCGTAGTACAGGGGAACGATGGCTATGGCTACACCTTC
few	TRBV7-2	NA	TRBJ1-2	CASSLKGGSYGYTF	TGTGCCAGCAGCTTAAAAGGCGGCAGCTATGGCTACACCTTC
few	TRBV10-3	NA	TRBJ2-7	CAISERIHEQYF	TGTGCCATCAGTGAACGTATCCACGAGCAGTACTTC
NA	TRBV4-1	NA	TRBJ1-5	CASSHLLARDSNQPQHF	TGCGCAAGCAGCCACCTCCTCGCCCGGGACAGCAATCAGCCCCAGCATTTT
few	TRBV29-1	NA	TRBJ2-7	CSAWGHGSSYEQYF	TGCAGCGCCTGGGGCCATGGGAGCTCCTACGAGCAGTACTTC
many	TRBV7-9	NA	TRBJ2-7	CASSLAEPNSF	TGTGCCAGCAGCTTAGCGGAACCGAACAGCTTC
many	TRBV20-1	TRBD2	TRBJ2-3	CSADTSDNTDTQYF	TGCAGTGCTGATACTAGCGATAACACAGATACGCAGTATTTT
few	TRBV3-1	NA	TRBJ1-1	CASSQGRAEAFF	TGTGCCAGCAGCCAGGGACGGGCTGAAGCTTTCTTT
few	TRBV24-1	NA	TRBJ2-5	CATSDLGRGQQETQYF	TGTGCCACCAGTGATTTGGGAAGGGGCCAACAAGAGACCCAGTACTTC
few	TRBV4-2	TRBD2	TRBJ2-5	CASSQEMTALAGAAQETQYF	TGTGCCAGCAGCCAAGAAATGACTGCACTAGCGGGGGCGGCTCAAGAGACCCAGTACTTC
few	TRBV20-1	NA	TRBJ1-2	CSSEAGRNYGYTF	TGCAGTTCTGAGGCAGGGCGCAACTATGGCTACACCTTC
few	TRBV29-1	NA	TRBJ2-7	CSVEVGQSYEQYF	TGCAGCGTTGAAGTAGGACAGTCCTACGAGCAGTACTTC
few	TRBV10-3	TRBD2	TRBJ2-7	CAISGLAGPYEQYF	TGTGCCATCAGTGGACTAGCGGGACCGTACGAGCAGTACTTC
NA	TRBV5-1	TRBD1	TRBJ2-5	CASSPGQGLAQYF	TGCGCCAGCAGCCCGGGACAGGGGTTGGCCCAGTACTTC
NA	TRBV12-3/TRBV12-4	NA	TRBJ1-1	CASSSGVTEAFF	TGTGCCAGCAGCTCCGGGGTGACTGAAGCTTTCTTT
NA	TRBV9	NA	TRBJ1-1	CASSVDLGLANTEAFF	TGTGCCAGCAGCGTAGATCTGGGATTGGCGAACACTGAAGCTTTCTTT
medium-sized	TRBV18	TRBD1	TRBJ2-1	CASSPRDRGNEQFF	TGTGCCAGCTCACCGCGGGACAGGGGGAATGAGCAGTTCTTC
few	TRBV5-1	NA	TRBJ2-3	CASSVVSPDTQYF	TGCGCCAGCAGCGTTGTCAGCCCAGATACGCAGTATTTT
once	TRBV19	NA	TRBJ2-1	CASSILVGVSYNEQFF	TGTGCCAGTAGTATATTAGTCGGTGTCTCCTACAATGAGCAGTTCTTC
few	TRBV7-8	NA	TRBJ1-1	CASSLVEFRATTEAFF	TGTGCCAGCAGCTTAGTTGAGTTCAGGGCGACCACTGAAGCTTTCTTT
NA	TRBV6-5	NA	TRBJ2-6	CASRLDSTHSGANVLTF	TGTGCCAGCAGACTGGACAGTACACACTCTGGGGCCAACGTCCTGACTTTC